A single sample is the source of the 25 T cell receptor beta chains below, sequenced in a study of control samples from healthy donors and cancer patients. Repertoires were generated with immunoSEQ multiplex PCR, while TCRdb's copy carries only in-frame clones and drops some. This listing includes approximately 190,000 clones. The sample taken for sequencing was blood. All receptors derive from a woman under 40 in good health.

V usage is TRBV6-1 and J usage is TRBJ1-1; D is possibly TRBD1 (5 bases). CDR1 is MNHNS, CDR2 SASEGT, per germline. Trimming took off 4 bases at V and 1 base at J, with 19 bases between the two ends. CDR3 length equals 17 residues. CDR3 residues: CASSVYQYRQANTEAFF. The CDR3 DNA reads TGTGCCAGCAGTGTCTACCAATACAGGCAAGCGAACACTGAAGCTTTCTTT.

The chain combines TRBV28 with TRBJ1-2, with D tentatively TRBD1 (6 bases). The CDR3 runs 14 residues. Germline CDR1 reads MDHEN; CDR2 reads SYDVKM. With 5 bases removed from V and 5 bases from J, the gap between germline ends came to 15 bases. The CDR3 here is CASSPYGQLYGYTF. The CDR3 DNA is TGTGCCAGCAGTCCCTACGGACAGCTGTATGGCTACACCTTC.

V is TRBV7-9 and J is TRBJ2-5, with 7 bases matching TRBD1. The CDR3 length is 16 residues. V was clipped by 5 bases and J by 2 bases; unmatched bases: 11. Germline V gives CDR1 SEHNR, CDR2 FQNEAQ (reference sequence). The CDR3 loop reads CASSPARTGAQETQYF. CDR3 coding DNA: TGTGCCAGCAGCCCCGCGCGGACAGGAGCACAAGAGACCCAGTACTTC.

The chain is built from TRBV2 and TRBJ1-1, with a possible D match to TRBD1 (5 bases). CDR3 size: 13 residues. Germline loops: CDR1 SNHLY, CDR2 FYNNEI. V was shortened by 4 bases and J by 1 base, with 7 bases between the two germline ends. CDR3 protein: CASSGRGNTEAFF. DNA for the CDR3: TGTGCCAGCAGTGGAAGGGGGAACACTGAAGCTTTCTTT.

This chain connects TRBV5-4 to TRBJ2-7; 9 positions agree with TRBD1. Trimming at V came to 4 bases and at J to 2 bases, leaving 7 bases not matched to a gene. CDR1 SGHNT and CDR2 YYREEE come from the germline V gene (reference sequence). This CDR3 region has 15 residues. CDR3 nucleotides: TGTGCCAGCAGCCCAGGGACAGGGATCGCCTACGAGCAGTACTTC. Its translation: CASSPGTGIAYEQYF.

V is TRBV6-5 and J is TRBJ2-1, with TRBD2 matching 8 bases. The germline gives CDR1 MNHEY, CDR2 SVGAGI. The CDR3 consists of 15 residues. Losses at the gene ends were 11 bases for V and 9 bases for J; bases not matched to a gene: 18. CDR3 sequence: CAAGGAGAFSGEQFF. DNA of the CDR3: TGTGCCGCGGGGGGAGCGGGGGCCTTTTCGGGTGAGCAGTTCTTC.

CDR3 in DNA: TGTGCCAGCAGCTTCGACAGGGGGCGGGAGGACACTGAAGCTTTCTTT. This gives the protein CASSFDRGREDTEAFF. The chain is built from TRBV5-4 and TRBJ1-1; 10 bases match TRBD1. Germline V gene lookup returns CDR1 SGHNT and CDR2 YYREEE (reference sequence). The trim removed 2 bases at V and 3 bases at J, leaving 7 bases unmatched. The CDR3 spans 16 residues.

The chain has TRBV3-1 (or the pseudogene TRBV3-2) and TRBJ1-2; no clear D. V was pared by 4 bases and J by 2 bases, with 17 bases between. The CDR3 extends over 16 amino acids. Germline V gives CDR1 LGHDT, CDR2 YNNKEL (reference sequence). This CDR3 reads CASSRAYLPFNYGYTF. Written as DNA, the CDR3 is TGTGCCAGCAGCCGGGCTTACCTCCCATTCAACTATGGCTACACCTTC.

V is TRBV6-4 and J is TRBJ2-3, with TRBD2 matching 8 bases. Germline trimming cut 4 bases from V and 2 bases from J; bases unmatched to any gene: 8. Per the germline V gene, CDR1 is MRHNA and CDR2 is SNTAGT. CDR3 size: 16 residues. CDR3 coding DNA: TGTGCCAGCAGTGCCCAAGCGGGGGCCAACACAGATACGCAGTATTTT. It is translated as CASSAQAGANTDTQYF.

This rearrangement joins TRBV24-1 to TRBJ1-4; D is possibly TRBD1 (5 bases). The V end was cut by 4 bases, the J end by 7 bases, with 12 bases between. CDR1 is KGHDR, CDR2 SFDVKD, per germline. This CDR3 comprises 14 residues. The CDR3 loop reads CATSEGQGAEKLFF. DNA for the CDR3: TGTGCCACCAGTGAGGGGCAGGGCGCTGAAAAACTGTTTTTT.

The V call is TRBV24-1, the J call TRBJ2-1; D is unclear. V was cut by 3 bases and J by 3 bases, with 5 bases left in between. Germline lookup yields CDR1 KGHDR and CDR2 SFDVKD. The CDR3 loop spans 13 amino acids. CDR3 amino acids: CATSDASYNEQFF. CDR3 DNA sequence: TGTGCCACCAGTGATGCGAGCTACAATGAGCAGTTCTTC.

The V call is TRBV12-3 or TRBV12-4, the J call TRBJ2-1, with D possibly matching TRBD2 (6 bases). This CDR3 is built from 13 residues. V was trimmed by 0 bases and J by 9 bases, leaving 9 bases between them. CDR3 bases: TGTGCCAGCAGTTTAGCCGCGGGGCTTGAGCAGTTCTTC. Its protein product is CASSLAAGLEQFF.

This chain connects TRBV27 to TRBJ2-7; 9 positions agree with TRBD1. Germline CDR1 reads MNHEY; CDR2 reads SMNVEV (reference sequence). With 6 bases clipped from V and 3 bases from J, the junction kept 6 bases outside the gene matches. The CDR3 is 14 amino acids. The CDR3 bases are TGTGCCAGCAGCCGGGACAGGGACCTCTACGAGCAGTACTTC. It is translated as CASSRDRDLYEQYF.

V and J are TRBV6-6 and TRBJ2-3; 7 nucleotides match TRBD2. The germline gives CDR1 MNHNY, CDR2 SVGAGI (reference sequence). Trimming removed 6 bases from V and 1 base from J; junction bases left unmatched: 7. The CDR3 has 15 amino acids. The CDR3 coding sequence is TGTGCCAGCAGAAGAGAGCGGGGAGGCACAGATACGCAGTATTTT. This codes for CASRRERGGTDTQYF.

The rearrangement uses TRBV7-9 and TRBJ1-1; D remains unclear. CDR3 length: 12 amino acids. The germline gives CDR1 SEHNR, CDR2 FQNEAQ (reference sequence). V was cut by 5 bases and J by 4 bases, with 8 bases left in between. CDR3 sequence (DNA): TGTGCCAGCAGCCCTTCCCTCACTGAAGCTTTCTTT. It translates to CASSPSLTEAFF.

The V gene is TRBV29-1, the J gene TRBJ1-2; the match to TRBD1 covers 7 bases. Per germline, CDR1 SQVTM and CDR2 ANQGSEA. The CDR3 sequence is 13 residues long. After removal of 4 bases from V and 6 bases from J, the junction contained 8 bases not matched to a gene. Here the CDR3 DNA reads TGCAGCGTTGTGAGGGGGCGGCAGAATGGCTACACCTTC. This gives the protein CSVVRGRQNGYTF.

The J gene is TRBJ1-1, the V gene TRBV7-9; the D is unclear. Germline lookup yields CDR1 SEHNR and CDR2 FQNEAQ (reference sequence). Trimming removed 4 bases from V and 3 bases from J, with 6 bases in between. The CDR3 contains 12 residues. The CDR3 here is CASSSAYTEAFF. As DNA, the CDR3 is TGTGCCAGCAGCTCGGCCTACACTGAAGCTTTCTTT.

The rearrangement uses TRBV9 and TRBJ2-1, with D perhaps being TRBD1 or TRBD2 (5 bases each). Germline lookup yields CDR1 SGDLS and CDR2 YYNGEE. V lost 0 bases, J lost 10 bases, and 17 bases lay in between. CDR3 size: 15 residues. CDR3 nucleotides: TGTGCCAGCAGCGTAGAGGGACGAAGAGAAGGGGAGCAGTTCTTC. Translation gives CASSVEGRREGEQFF.

J is TRBJ2-7 and V is TRBV19; possibly TRBD1 for D (6 bases). This CDR3 is built from 11 residues. Germline V gives CDR1 LNHDA, CDR2 SQIVND (reference sequence). The V end was cut by 10 bases, the J end by 4 bases, with 11 bases between. The CDR3 sequence is CATLQGYEQYF. The CDR3 coding sequence is TGTGCCACCCTACAGGGATACGAGCAGTACTTC.

The chain employs TRBV28 and TRBJ1-5, with D unclear. Germline V gene sequence: CDR1 MDHEN, CDR2 SYDVKM. This CDR3 contains 16 residues. With 2 bases removed from V and 4 bases from J, the gap between germline ends came to 15 bases. The CDR3 sequence: CASSLGSPALNQPQHF. DNA of the CDR3: TGTGCCAGCAGTTTAGGGTCCCCTGCCCTAAATCAGCCCCAGCATTTT.

The V gene is TRBV2, the J gene TRBJ2-4, with a weak D call TRBD1 (5 bases). The V gene lost 1 base and the J gene lost 8 bases, with 15 bases spanning the gap. CDR1 and CDR2 (germline): SNHLY, FYNNEI. This CDR3 has 15 residues. The CDR3 protein is CASSEGWSMGHIQYF. In nucleotides, the CDR3 is TGTGCCAGCAGTGAAGGATGGTCGATGGGGCACATTCAGTACTTC.

The genes are TRBV15 and TRBJ1-4; a possible D gene is TRBD1 (6 bases). Between the trimmed V and J ends, which lost 0 bases and 7 bases, there was a span of 12 bases. CDR3 size: 15 residues. Germline V gives CDR1 LNHNV, CDR2 YYDKDF (reference sequence). This CDR3 reads CATSRDFPGAEKLFF. CDR3 nucleotide sequence: TGTGCCACCAGCAGAGATTTCCCAGGGGCTGAAAAACTGTTTTTT.

Concerning this clone itself: Other nucleotide sequences in the sample specify the same CDR3. The rearrangement uses TRBV9 and TRBJ2-2; D is uncertain. The V end was cut by 0 bases, the J end by 5 bases, with 8 bases between. CDR1 and CDR2 (germline): SGDLS, YYNGEE. The CDR3 loop spans 14 amino acids. Here the CDR3 reads CASSVGQLTGELFF. The CDR3 nucleotides read TGTGCCAGCAGCGTAGGGCAGTTGACCGGGGAGCTGTTTTTT.

The gene calls are TRBV5-1 and TRBJ1-5; 8 bases map to TRBD1. The trim removed 4 bases at V and 2 bases at J, leaving 5 bases unmatched. Germline-derived CDR1 and CDR2 are SGHRS and YFSETQ. The length of the CDR3 is 15 residues. As DNA, the CDR3 is TGCGCCAGCAGCCCACAGGGGGGGGGCAATCAGCCCCAGCATTTT. Translating it yields CASSPQGGGNQPQHF. Variable domain in full (rest from reference TRBV5-1 and TRBJ1-5): KAGVTQTPRYLIKTRGQQVTLSCSPISGHRSVSWYQQTPGQGLQFLFEYFSETQRNKGNFPGRFSGRQFSNSRSEMNVSTLELGDSALYLCASSPQGGGNQPQHFGDGTRLSIL.

The rearrangement joins TRBV27 to TRBJ1-1; possibly TRBD1 for D (6 bases). The germline V gene has CDR1 MNHEY and CDR2 SMNVEV (reference sequence). Trimming removed 1 base from V and 4 bases from J, with 13 bases in between. There are 15 residues in the CDR3. CDR3 nucleotide sequence: TGTGCCAGCAGTTTATACGCAGGGGTTCCCACTGAAGCTTTCTTT. Translating it yields CASSLYAGVPTEAFF.